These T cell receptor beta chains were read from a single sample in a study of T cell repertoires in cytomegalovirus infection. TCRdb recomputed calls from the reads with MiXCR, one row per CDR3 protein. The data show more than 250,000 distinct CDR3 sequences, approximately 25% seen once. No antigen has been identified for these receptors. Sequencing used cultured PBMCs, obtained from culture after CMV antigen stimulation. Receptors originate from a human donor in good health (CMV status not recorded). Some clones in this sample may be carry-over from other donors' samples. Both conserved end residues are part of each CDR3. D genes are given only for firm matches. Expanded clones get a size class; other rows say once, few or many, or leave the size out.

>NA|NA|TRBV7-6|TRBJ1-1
CASSFSLGGTEAFF
TGTGCCAGCAGCTTTTCGTTGGGGGGGACTGAAGCTTTCTTT
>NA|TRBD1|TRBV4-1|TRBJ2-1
CASSQDGGQGATTGPPQFF
TGCGCCAGCAGCCAAGATGGGGGGCAGGGGGCCACAACGGGCCCCCCCCAGTTCTTC
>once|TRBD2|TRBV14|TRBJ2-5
CASSQDGREGPPETQYF
TGTGCCAGCAGCCAAGATGGCCGGGAGGGCCCTCCAGAGACCCAGTACTTC
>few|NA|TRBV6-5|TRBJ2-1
CASSYQPETYNEQFF
TGTGCCAGCAGTTACCAACCAGAAACATACAATGAGCAGTTCTTC
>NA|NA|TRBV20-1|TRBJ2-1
CSARGGGDRYYNEQFF
TGCAGTGCTAGAGGGGGGGGGGACAGGTACTACAATGAGCAGTTCTTC
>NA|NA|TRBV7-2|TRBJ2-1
CASSLKFAGPLSYNEQFF
TGTGCCAGCAGCTTAAAGTTTGCGGGACCCCTCTCCTACAATGAGCAGTTCTTC
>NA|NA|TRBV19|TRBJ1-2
CASESSEGYTF
TGTGCCAGCGAAAGTTCCGAGGGTTACACCTTC
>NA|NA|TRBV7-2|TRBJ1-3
CASSLNGGGNTIYF
TGTGCCAGCAGCTTAAATGGTGGAGGAAACACCATATATTTT
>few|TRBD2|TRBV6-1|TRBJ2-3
CASSLGTSGRGDTQYF
TGTGCCAGCAGCCTCGGGACTAGCGGGAGAGGGGATACGCAGTATTTT
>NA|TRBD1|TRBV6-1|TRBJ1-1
CASSRQGGSEAFF
TGTGCCAGCAGTAGACAGGGGGGGTCTGAAGCTTTCTTT
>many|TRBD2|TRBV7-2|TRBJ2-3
CASSLLGLAGGSTDTQYF
TGTGCCAGCAGCCTCCTTGGCCTAGCGGGAGGAAGCACAGATACGCAGTATTTT
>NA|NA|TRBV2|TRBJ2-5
CASRVVADWYQETQYF
TGTGCCAGCAGAGTCGTAGCGGATTGGTACCAAGAGACCCAGTACTTC
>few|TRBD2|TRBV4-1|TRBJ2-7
CASSQRGTSGMPPYEQYF
TGCGCCAGCAGCCAACGGGGGACTAGCGGGATGCCGCCCTACGAGCAGTACTTC
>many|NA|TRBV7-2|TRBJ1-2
CASSLAAASSVYTF
TGTGCCAGCAGCTTAGCGGCAGCCTCCTCTGTCTACACCTTC
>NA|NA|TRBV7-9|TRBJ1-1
CASSREPEAFF
TGTGCCAGCAGCCGGGAGCCTGAAGCTTTCTTT
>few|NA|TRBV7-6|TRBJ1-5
CASSPGAAGDQPQHF
TGTGCCAGCAGCCCAGGGGCGGCGGGTGATCAGCCCCAGCATTTT
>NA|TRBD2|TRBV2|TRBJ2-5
CASSGSPGLAGLGTQYF
TGTGCCAGCAGTGGATCACCGGGACTAGCGGGTTTAGGGACCCAGTACTTC
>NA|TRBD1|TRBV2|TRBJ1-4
CASSPMGTANEKLFF
TGTGCCAGCAGCCCTATGGGGACAGCTAATGAAAAACTGTTTTTT
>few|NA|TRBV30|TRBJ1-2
CAWTFDRPYGYTF
TGTGCCTGGACCTTTGACAGACCCTATGGCTACACCTTC
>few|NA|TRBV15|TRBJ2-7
CATGSLYEQYF
TGTGCCACCGGTTCTCTCTACGAGCAGTACTTC
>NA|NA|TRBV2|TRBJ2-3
CASAIFGTDTQYF
TGTGCCAGCGCGATTTTCGGGACAGATACGCAGTATTTT
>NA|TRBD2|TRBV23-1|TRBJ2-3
CASRSKKREHRDTQYF
TGCGCCAGCAGATCCAAGAAGCGGGAGCACAGAGATACGCAGTATTTT
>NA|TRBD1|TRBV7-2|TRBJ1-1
CASRTGTVNTEAFF
TGTGCCAGCAGAACCGGGACAGTTAACACTGAAGCTTTCTTT
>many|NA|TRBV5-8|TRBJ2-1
CASSLWRASSYNEQFF
TGTGCCAGCAGCTTGTGGCGGGCCAGCTCCTACAATGAGCAGTTCTTC
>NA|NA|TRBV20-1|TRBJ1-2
CSARDVQGYGYTF
TGCAGTGCTAGAGATGTCCAGGGCTATGGCTACACCTTC